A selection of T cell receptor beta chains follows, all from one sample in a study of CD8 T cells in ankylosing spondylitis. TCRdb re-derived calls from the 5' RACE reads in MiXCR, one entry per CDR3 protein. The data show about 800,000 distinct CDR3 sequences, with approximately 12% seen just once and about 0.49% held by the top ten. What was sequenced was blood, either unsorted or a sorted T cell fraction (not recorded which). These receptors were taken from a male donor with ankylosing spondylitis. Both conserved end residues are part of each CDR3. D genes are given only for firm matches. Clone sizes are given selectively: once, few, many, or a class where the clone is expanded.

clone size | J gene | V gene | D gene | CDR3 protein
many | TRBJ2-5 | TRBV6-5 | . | CASSYRDGETQYF
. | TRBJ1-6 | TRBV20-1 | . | CSASPRGPNSPLHF
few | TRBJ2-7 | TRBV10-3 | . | CAISDVGDYEQYF
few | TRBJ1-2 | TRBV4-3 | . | CASSQESGRGGYTF
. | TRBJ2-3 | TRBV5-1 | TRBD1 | CASSLVGTGSSFTDTQYF
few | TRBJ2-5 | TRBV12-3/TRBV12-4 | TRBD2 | CASSAQGRGAWETQYF
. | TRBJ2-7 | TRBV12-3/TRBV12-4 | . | CASSWTDAYEQYF
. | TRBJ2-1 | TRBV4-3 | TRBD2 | CASSPSGGGNSYNEQFF
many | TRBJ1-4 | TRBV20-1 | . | CSATGEKLFF
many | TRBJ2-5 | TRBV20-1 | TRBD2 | CSARTGTNQETQYF
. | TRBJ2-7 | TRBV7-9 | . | CASSSDRNKPYEQYF
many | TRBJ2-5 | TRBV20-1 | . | CSARDRPPITWRQTQYF
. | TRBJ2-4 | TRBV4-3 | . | CASSQDTPLAKNIQYF
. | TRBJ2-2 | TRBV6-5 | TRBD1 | CASSYLGQFPNTGELFF
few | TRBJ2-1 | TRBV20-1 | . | CSARVRRDSYNEQFF
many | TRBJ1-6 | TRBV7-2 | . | CASSDVGPMNSPLHF
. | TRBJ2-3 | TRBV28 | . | CASSQLGQGATDTQYF
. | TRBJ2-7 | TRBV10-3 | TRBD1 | CAISSWTGQYEQYF
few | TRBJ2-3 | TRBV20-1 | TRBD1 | CSAAPTGTDTQYF
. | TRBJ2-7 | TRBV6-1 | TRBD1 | CASSEHATGGQREQYF
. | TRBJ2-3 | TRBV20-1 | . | CSARLGDTQYF
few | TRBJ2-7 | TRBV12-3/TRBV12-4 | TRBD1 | CASSTSGTGDHEQYF
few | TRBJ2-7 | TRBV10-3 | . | CAIKDSSYEQYF
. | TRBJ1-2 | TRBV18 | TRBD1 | CASSLGTGAGNYGYTF
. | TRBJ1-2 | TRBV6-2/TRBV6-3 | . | CASIAQGRDYGYTF
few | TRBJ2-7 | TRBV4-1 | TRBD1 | CASSRQRDRAYEQYF
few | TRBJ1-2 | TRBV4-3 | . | CASSQAEGSYGYTF
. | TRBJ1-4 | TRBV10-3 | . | CAIAAVYNEKLFF
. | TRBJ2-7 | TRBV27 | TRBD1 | CASSRQRTGPYEQYF
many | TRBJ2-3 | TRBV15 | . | CATSRDSMGNTQYF
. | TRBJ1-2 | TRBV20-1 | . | CSARDWYRDSNYGYTF
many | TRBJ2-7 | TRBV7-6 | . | CASSNAGPSYF
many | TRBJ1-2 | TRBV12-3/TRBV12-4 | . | CASSPPGHLDYNYGYTF
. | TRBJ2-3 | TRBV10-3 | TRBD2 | CAISEGTSGRSDTQYF
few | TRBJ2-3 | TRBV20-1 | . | CSARGGSRDTQYF
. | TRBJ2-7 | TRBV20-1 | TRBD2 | CSAWTSGNYEQYF
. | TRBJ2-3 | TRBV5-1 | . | CASSLATGGTDTQYF
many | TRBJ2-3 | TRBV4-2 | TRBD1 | CASSRQTGQGINTDTQYF
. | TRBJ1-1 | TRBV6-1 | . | CATHPVGPNTEAFF
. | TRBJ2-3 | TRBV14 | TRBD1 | CASSQDRLTQYF
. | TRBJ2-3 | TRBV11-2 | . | CASSLPSLALTTDTQYF
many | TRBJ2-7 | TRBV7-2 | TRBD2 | CASRIAGPSYEQYF
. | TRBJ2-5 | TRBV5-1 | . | CASSLGAGRYQETQYF
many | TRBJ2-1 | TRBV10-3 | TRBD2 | CAVRTSGSRDEQFF
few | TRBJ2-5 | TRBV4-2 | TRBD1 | CASSRRDRGETQYF
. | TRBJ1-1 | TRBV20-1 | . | CSAAEPPDTEAFF
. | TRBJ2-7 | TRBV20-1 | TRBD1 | CSARDPGQGMNEQYF
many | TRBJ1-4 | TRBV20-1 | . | CSARDVRGGEKLFF
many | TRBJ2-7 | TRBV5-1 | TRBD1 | CASSLRTGTGEQYF
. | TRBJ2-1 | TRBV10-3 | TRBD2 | CATRDVVGLAGENEQFF
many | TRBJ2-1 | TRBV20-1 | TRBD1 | CSARVRTGGTYNEQFF
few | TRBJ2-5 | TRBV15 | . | CATQTAERAWRETQYF
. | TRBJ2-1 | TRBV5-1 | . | CASSRRAEYEQFF
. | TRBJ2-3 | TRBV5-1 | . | CASSRDPWETDTQYF
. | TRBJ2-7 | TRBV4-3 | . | CASSQDLSRYSYEQYF